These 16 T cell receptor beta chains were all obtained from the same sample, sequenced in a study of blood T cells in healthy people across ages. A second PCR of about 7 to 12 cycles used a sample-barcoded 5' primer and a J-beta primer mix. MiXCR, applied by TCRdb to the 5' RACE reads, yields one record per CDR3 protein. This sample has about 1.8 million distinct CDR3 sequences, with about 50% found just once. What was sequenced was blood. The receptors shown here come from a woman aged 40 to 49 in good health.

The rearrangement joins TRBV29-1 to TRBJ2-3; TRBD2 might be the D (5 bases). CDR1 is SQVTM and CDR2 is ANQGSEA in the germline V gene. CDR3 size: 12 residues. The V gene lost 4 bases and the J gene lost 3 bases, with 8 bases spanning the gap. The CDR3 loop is CSVVRETDTQYF. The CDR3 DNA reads TGCAGCGTTGTTAGGGAGACAGATACGCAGTATTTT.

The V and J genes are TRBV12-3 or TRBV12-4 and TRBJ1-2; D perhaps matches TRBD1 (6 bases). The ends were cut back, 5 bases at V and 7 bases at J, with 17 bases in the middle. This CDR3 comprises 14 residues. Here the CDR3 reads CASSPGPGAGGYTF. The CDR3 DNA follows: TGTGCCAGCAGTCCCGGTCCGGGGGCTGGTGGCTACACCTTC.

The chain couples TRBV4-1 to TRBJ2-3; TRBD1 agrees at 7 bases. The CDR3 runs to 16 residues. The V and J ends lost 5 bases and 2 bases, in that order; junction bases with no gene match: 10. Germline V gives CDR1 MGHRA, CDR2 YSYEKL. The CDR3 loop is CASSTRQGANTDTQYF. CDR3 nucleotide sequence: TGCGCCAGCAGCACTCGACAGGGAGCGAACACAGATACGCAGTATTTT.

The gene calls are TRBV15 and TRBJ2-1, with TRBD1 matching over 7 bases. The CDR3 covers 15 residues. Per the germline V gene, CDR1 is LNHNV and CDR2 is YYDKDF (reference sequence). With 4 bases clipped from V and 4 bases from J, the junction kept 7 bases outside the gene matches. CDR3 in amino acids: CATSIDRAAYNEQFF. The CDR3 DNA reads TGTGCCACCAGCATCGACAGGGCGGCATACAATGAGCAGTTCTTC.

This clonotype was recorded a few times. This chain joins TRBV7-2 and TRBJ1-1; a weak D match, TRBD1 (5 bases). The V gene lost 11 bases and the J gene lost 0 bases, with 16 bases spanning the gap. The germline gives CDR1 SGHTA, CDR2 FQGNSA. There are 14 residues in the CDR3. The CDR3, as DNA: TGTGCCGCGTCCCCGCTGACAGTGAACACTGAAGCTTTCTTT. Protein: CAASPLTVNTEAFF. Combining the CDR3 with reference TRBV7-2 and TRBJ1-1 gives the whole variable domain GAGVSQSPSNKVTEKGKDVELRCDPISGHTALYWYRQSLGQGLEFLIYFQGNSAPDKSGLPSDRFSAERTGGSVSTLTIQRTQQEDSAVYLCAASPLTVNTEAFFGQGTRLTVV.

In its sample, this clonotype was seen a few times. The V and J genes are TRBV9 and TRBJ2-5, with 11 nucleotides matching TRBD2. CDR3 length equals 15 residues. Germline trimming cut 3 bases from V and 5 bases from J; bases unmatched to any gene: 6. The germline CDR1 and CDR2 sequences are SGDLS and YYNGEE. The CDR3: CASSGSLAGGETQYF. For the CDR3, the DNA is TGTGCCAGCAGCGGATCTTTAGCGGGGGGGGAGACCCAGTACTTC.

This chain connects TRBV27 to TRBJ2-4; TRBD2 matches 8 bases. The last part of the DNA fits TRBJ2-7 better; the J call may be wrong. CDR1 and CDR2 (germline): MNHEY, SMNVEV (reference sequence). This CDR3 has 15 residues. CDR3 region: CASSRLGGGNDEQYF. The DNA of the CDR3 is TGTGCCAGCAGCCGCTTAGGCGGGGGGAACGACGAGCAGTACTTC.

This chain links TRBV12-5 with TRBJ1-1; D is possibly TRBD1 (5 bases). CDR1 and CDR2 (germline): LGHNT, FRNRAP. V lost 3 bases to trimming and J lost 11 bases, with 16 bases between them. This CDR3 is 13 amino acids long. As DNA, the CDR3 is TGTGCTAGTGGTTTCTCGCAGGGCGACCAGGCTTTCTTT. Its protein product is CASGFSQGDQAFF.

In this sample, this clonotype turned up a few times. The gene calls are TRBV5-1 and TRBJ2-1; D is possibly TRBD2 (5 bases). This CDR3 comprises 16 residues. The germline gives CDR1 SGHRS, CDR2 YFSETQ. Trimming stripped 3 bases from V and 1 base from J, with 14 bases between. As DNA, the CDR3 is TGCGCCAGCAGCTACTACACGGGCGGGTCCTACAATGAGCAGTTCTTC. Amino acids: CASSYYTGGSYNEQFF.

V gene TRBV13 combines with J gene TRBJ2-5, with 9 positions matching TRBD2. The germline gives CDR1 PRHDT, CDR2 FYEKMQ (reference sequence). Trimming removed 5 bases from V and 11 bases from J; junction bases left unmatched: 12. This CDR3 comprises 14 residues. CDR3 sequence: CASSRRGGGDEQYF. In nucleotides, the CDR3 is TGTGCCAGCAGCAGAAGGGGCGGGGGGGATGAGCAGTACTTC.

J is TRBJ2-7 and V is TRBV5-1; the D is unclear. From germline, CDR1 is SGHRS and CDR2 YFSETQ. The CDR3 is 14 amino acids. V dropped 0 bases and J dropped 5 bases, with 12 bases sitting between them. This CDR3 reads CASSLVPALDEQYF. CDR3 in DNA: TGCGCCAGCAGCTTGGTACCCGCCTTGGACGAGCAGTACTTC.

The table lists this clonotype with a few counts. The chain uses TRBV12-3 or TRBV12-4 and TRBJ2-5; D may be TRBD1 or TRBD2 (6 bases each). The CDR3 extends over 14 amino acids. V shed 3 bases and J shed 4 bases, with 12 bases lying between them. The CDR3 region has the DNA TGTGCCAGCAGTTTTAGAGGGGGGCGAGAGACCCAGTACTTC. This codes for CASSFRGGRETQYF.

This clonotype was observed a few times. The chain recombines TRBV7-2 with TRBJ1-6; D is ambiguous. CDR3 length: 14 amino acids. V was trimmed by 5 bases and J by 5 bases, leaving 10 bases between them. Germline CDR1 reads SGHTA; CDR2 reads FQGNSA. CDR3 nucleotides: TGTGCCAGCAGCCAACGACGGGATAATTCACCCCTCCACTTT. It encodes CASSQRRDNSPLHF.

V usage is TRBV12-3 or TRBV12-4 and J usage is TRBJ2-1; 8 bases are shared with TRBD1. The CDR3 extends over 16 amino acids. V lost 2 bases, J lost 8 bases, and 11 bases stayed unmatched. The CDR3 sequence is CASSLRRDRTSDEQFF. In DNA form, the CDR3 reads TGTGCCAGCAGTTTACGGCGGGACAGGACCAGTGATGAGCAGTTCTTC.

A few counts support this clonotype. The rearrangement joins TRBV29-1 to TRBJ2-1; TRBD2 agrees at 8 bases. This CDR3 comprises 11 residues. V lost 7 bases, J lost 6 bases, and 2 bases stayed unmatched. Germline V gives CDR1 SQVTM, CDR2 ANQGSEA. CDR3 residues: CSGTSGNEQFF. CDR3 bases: TGCAGCGGAACTAGCGGCAATGAGCAGTTCTTC.

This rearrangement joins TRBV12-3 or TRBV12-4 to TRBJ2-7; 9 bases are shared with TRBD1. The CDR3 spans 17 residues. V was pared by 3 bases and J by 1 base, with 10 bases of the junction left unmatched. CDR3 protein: CASSLDRGFPGSYEQYF. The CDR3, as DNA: TGTGCCAGCAGTTTGGACAGGGGATTCCCCGGGTCCTACGAGCAGTACTTC.